This TCR beta chain was recovered during a study of molecular identifiers for immune sequencing clone quantification. CD8+CD4-CCR7+CD45RA+ sorting gave the naive CD8 T cells. This clonotype has a count of ten or more. This CDR3 region has 14 residues. V lost 6 bases, J lost 2 bases, and 11 bases lay in between. Bulk TCR library preparation followed previously described methods with listed TCR primers. One entry per CDR3 protein, called by TCRdb with MiXCR from the PCR reads. Here the sample spans more than 450,000 distinct CDR3 sequences, around 21% being singletons. The rearrangement joins TRBV12-3 or TRBV12-4 to TRBJ1-5; D unclear. This sequence was found in a human donor in good health. Some libraries in this study had Jurkat cell RNA spiked in. The sequenced material came from naive CD8+ T cells from blood, with Jurkat cell RNA spiked in. Described subset: FACS-sorted CD8+CD4-CCR7+CD45RA+ naive T cells. Here the CDR3 DNA reads TGTGCCAGCAGGTCTACAACAGGCAATCAGCCCCAGCATTTT. Translation: CASRSTTGNQPQHF.